This T cell receptor beta chain was profiled in a study of blood T cell repertoires in COVID-19. Study overall: PBMCs, B-cell-depleted T cells, or T cells provided the cDNA or gDNA that made up the material.

This clone showed up just a few times. The CDR3 runs to 14 residues. Germline CDR1 reads KGHSH; CDR2 reads LQKENI. J lost 9 bases, V lost 4 bases, and 6 bases had no gene match. This table comes from immunoSEQ multiplex PCR, and its TCRdb copy is limited to in-frame clones, with some not included. The sample has approximately 53,000 clones; roughly 80% are singletons. The sample taken for sequencing was peripheral blood. The receptor's source is a woman aged 55-69 years with acute or convalescent COVID-19. V gene TRBV18 combines with J gene TRBJ1-6; 7 nucleotides agree with TRBD1. The CDR3 sequence is CASSQNAGGSPLHF. The CDR3 bases are TGTGCCAGCTCACAAAACGCAGGGGGTTCACCCCTCCACTTT.